Here is one TCR beta chain with its context. As yet, its antigen is unknown. This CDR3 contains 12 residues. CDR1 and CDR2 (germline): SGHAT, FQNNGV. Between the trimmed V and J ends, which lost 3 bases and 5 bases, there was a span of 7 bases. The data stem from a study of cytomegalovirus exposure and HLA in healthy donors. Findings and limits, study-wide: Reported performance of the classifier showed diagnosis of cytomegalovirus status with high specificity and sensitivity.

Clones were sequenced by immunoSEQ multiplex PCR, and TCRdb holds only the in-frame ones, with some missing. Of over 120,000 clones detected, about 95% appear once; the ten largest clones hold 1.8%. The sequence was obtained from a man between 18 and 35 years old in good health and CMV-seropositive. The specimen was PBMCs. The rearrangement uses TRBV11-2 and TRBJ1-2; D is ambiguous. The chain's CDR3 is CASSFPGYGYTF. The CDR3 region has the DNA TGTGCCAGCAGCTTTCCCGGGTATGGCTACACCTTC.